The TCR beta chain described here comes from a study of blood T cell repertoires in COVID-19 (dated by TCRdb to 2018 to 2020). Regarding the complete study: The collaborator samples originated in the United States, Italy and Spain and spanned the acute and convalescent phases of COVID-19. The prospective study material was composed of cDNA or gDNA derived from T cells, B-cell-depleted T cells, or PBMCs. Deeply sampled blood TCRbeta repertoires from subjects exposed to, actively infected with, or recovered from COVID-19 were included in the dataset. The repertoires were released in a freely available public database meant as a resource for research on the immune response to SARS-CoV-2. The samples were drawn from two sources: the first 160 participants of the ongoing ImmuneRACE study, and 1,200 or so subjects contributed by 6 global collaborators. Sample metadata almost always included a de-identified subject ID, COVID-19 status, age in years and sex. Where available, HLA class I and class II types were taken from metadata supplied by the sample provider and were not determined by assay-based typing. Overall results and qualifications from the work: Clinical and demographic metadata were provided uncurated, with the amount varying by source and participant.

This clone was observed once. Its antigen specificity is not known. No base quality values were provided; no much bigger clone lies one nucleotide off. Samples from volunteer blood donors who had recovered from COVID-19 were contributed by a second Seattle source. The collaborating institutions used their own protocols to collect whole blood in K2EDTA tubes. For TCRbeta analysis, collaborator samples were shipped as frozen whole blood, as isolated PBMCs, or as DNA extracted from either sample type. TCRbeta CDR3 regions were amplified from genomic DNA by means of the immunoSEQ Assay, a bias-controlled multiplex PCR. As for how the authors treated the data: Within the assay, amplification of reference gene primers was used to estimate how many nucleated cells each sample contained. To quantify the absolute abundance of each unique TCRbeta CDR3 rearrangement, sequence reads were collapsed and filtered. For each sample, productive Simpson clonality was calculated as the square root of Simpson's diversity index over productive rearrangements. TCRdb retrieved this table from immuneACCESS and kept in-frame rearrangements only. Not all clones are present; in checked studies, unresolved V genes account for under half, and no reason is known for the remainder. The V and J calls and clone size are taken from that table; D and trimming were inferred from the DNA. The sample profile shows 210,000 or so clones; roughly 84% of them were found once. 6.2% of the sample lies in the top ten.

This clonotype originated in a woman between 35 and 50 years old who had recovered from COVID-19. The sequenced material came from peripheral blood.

DNA sequence: TGTGCCAGCACCGTAAGGACTAGCGGGATTTACAATGAGCAGTTCTTC. Its protein product is CASTVRTSGIYNEQFF. The chain is encoded by TRBV28 joined to TRBJ2-1; 12 bases in the junction line up with TRBD2. The CDR3 holds 16 amino acids from the cysteine to the phenylalanine. Only the CDR3 part of the read is kept: 48 bases, read in frame from the first base. Trimming accounts for 7 bases at V and 4 bases at J, while the number of junction bases matched to no gene is 8. Taken from the germline V gene, the CDR1 and CDR2 loops are MDHEN and SYDVKM.